A single sample gave rise to the 5 T cell receptor beta chains below, sequenced in a study of post-analysis software for immune sequencing data. Study results and caveats: Roughly five TRBV segments, including TRBV5-6, TRBV5-1 and TRBV20-1, were more frequent in patients than controls.

No antigen is known for these receptors. The library was made from cDNA and included unique molecular identifiers. TCRdb re-analysed the PCR reads in MiXCR, keeping a single row per CDR3 protein. The data contain about 770,000 distinct CDR3 sequences, 46% of them singletons. Sequenced material: blood. The source of these receptors is a girl aged 10 to 17 with multiple sclerosis.

The chain uses TRBV6-6 and TRBJ2-4; D possibly matches TRBD1 or TRBD2 (6 bases each). Trimming took off 6 bases at V and 8 bases at J, with 11 bases between the two ends. Germline V gives CDR1 MNHNY, CDR2 SVGAGI (reference sequence). The CDR3 covers 12 residues. The CDR3 bases are TGTGCCAGCAGGAGGGGGGAAGACATTCAGTACTTC. Its protein is CASRRGEDIQYF.

The chain joins TRBV29-1 to TRBJ1-2; D unresolved. The germline CDR1 and CDR2 sequences are SQVTM and ANQGSEA. V was pared by 1 base and J by 5 bases, with 17 bases between. The CDR3 extends over 15 amino acids. CDR3 loop: CSVEGRPREGYGYTF. In DNA, the CDR3 is TGCAGCGTTGAAGGAAGACCGCGGGAAGGGTATGGCTACACCTTC.

This clonotype was seen more than once but under ten times. The J gene is TRBJ1-1, the V gene TRBV6-5; 7 nucleotides match TRBD1. The CDR3 runs to 15 residues. The V and J ends lost 4 bases and 2 bases, in that order; junction bases with no gene match: 7. The germline V gene encodes CDR1 MNHEY and CDR2 SVGAGI. The CDR3 DNA reads as TGTGCCAGCAGTTCCGGGGACAGCCACAACACTGAAGCTTTCTTT. Translation gives CASSSGDSHNTEAFF.

The gene calls are TRBV5-1 and TRBJ1-1; D possibly corresponds to TRBD1 (5 bases). Trimming removed 3 bases from V and 2 bases from J, with 17 bases in between. The CDR3 length is 16 residues. Germline values: CDR1 SGHRS, CDR2 YFSETQ. CDR3 region: CASSYQGLGDNTEAFF. In nucleotides, the CDR3 is TGCGCCAGCAGCTATCAGGGACTGGGAGATAACACTGAAGCTTTCTTT.

This chain uses TRBV9 with TRBJ1-4; TRBD1 matches 9 bases. V gave up 2 bases and J gave up 3 bases; unmatched junction bases: 11. Germline loops: CDR1 SGDLS, CDR2 YYNGEE. The CDR3 runs 18 residues. CDR3 residues: CASSVAPGTGNSNEKLFF. Here the CDR3 DNA reads TGTGCCAGCAGCGTCGCCCCCGGGACAGGGAATTCTAATGAAAAACTGTTTTTT.